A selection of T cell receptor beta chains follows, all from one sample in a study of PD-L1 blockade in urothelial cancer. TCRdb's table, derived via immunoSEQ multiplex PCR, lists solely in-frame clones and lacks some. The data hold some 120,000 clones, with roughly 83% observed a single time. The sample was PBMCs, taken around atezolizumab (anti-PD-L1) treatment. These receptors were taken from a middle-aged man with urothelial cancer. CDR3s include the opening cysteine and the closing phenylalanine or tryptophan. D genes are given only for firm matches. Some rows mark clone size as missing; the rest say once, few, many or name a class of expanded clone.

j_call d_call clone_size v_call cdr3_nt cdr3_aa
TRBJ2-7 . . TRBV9 TGTGCCAGCAGCCCCCGGGGGACAGCCTCCTACGAGCAGTACTTC CASSPRGTASYEQYF
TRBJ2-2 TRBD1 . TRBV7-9 TGTGCCAGCAGCTCTGGACAGGGGAACACCGGGGAGCTGTTTTTT CASSSGQGNTGELFF
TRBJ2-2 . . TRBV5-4 TGTGCCAGCAGCTTGTATTTAGATAGCACCGGGGAGCTGTTTTTT CASSLYLDSTGELFF
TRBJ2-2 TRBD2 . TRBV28 TGTGCCAGCAGTCCCCCCGGACTAGCGGGTCGGACCGGGGAGCTGTTTTTT CASSPPGLAGRTGELFF
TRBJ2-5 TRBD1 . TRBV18 TGTGCCAGCTCGACAGGGGCGGCAGAGACCCAGTACTTC CASSTGAAETQYF
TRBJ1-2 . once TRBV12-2 TGTGCAAGTCGGGAGCCTCAGGGCTATGGCTACACCTTC CASREPQGYGYTF
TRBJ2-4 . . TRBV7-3 TGTGCCAGCAGCTTAGACAACTTTAGCATTCAGTACTTC CASSLDNFSIQYF
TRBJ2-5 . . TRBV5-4 TGTGCCAGCAGCCCCCCGGGACATCAAGAGACCCAGTACTTC CASSPPGHQETQYF
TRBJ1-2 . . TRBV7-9 TGTGCCAGCAGCCGTGGGACAACTAATGGCTACACCTTC CASSRGTTNGYTF
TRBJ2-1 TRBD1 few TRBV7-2 TGTGCCAGCAGCTACGGGGACAGGGGCAATGAGCAGTTCTTC CASSYGDRGNEQFF
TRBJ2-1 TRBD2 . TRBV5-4 TGTGCCAGCAGCCTGCTAGCGGGAGTCGGGAATGAGCAGTTCTTC CASSLLAGVGNEQFF
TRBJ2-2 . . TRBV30 TGTGCCTGGATTCCGGGACATTCGAACACCGGGGAGCTGTTTTTT CAWIPGHSNTGELFF
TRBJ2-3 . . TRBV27 TGTGCCAGCAGTCGAGGAAGAAAAACTAGCACAGATACGCAGTATTTT CASSRGRKTSTDTQYF
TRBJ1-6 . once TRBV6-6 TGTGCCAGCAGTTACCCCGAACCGGGTTCACCCCTCCACTTT CASSYPEPGSPLHF
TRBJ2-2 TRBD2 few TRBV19 TGTGCCAGTAGCTACACTAGCGTAACGGGCGGGGAGCTGTTTTTT CASSYTSVTGGELFF
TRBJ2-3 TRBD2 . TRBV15 TGTGCCTCCTCCCAGGAACTAGCGGGAGTGGATACGCAGTATTTT CASSQELAGVDTQYF
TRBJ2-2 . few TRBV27 TGTGCCAGCAGTGCGAGACAGACGAACACCGGGGAGCTGTTTTTT CASSARQTNTGELFF
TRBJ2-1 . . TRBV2 TGTGCCAGCAGTTACAACAATGAGCAGTTCTTC CASSYNNEQFF
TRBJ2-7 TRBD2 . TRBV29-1 TGCAGCGTTGATGCTAGCGGGAGTTACGAGCAGTACTTC CSVDASGSYEQYF
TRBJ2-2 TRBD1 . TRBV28 TGTGCCAGCAGTTTCACGGACAGGGGTCGAACAGGGGAGCTGTTTTTT CASSFTDRGRTGELFF
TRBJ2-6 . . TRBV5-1 TGCGCCAGCAGCTTCGCAGAAAACTCTGGGGCCAACGTCCTGACTTTC CASSFAENSGANVLTF
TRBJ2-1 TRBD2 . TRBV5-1 TGCGCCAGCAGCCCTAGCGGGGGCTTCGTCAGTGAGCAGTTCTTC CASSPSGGFVSEQFF
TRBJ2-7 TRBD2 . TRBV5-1 TGCGCCAGCAGCGTTACCGGGACTAGCGGGAGGGCCTACGAGCAGTACTTC CASSVTGTSGRAYEQYF
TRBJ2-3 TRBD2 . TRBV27 TGTGCCAGCAGTTTATGGCCCATAGCGGGGAAGCCTAGCACAGATACGCAGTATTTT CASSLWPIAGKPSTDTQYF
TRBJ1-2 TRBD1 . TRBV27 TGTGCCAGCAGTCCGCCACCGGGACAGCGATCCTATGGCTACACCTTC CASSPPPGQRSYGYTF
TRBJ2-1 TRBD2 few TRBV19 TGTGCCAGTACCAATCGGGCTAGCGGGAGGGCCCGCAATGAGCAGTTCTTC CASTNRASGRARNEQFF
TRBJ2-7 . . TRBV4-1 TGCGCCAGCAGCCAATCCAGGGTACCCTACGAGCAGTACTTC CASSQSRVPYEQYF
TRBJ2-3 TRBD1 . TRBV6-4 TGTGCCAGCAGCGAACAGGGGGCAGATACGCAGTATTTT CASSEQGADTQYF